These T cell receptor beta chains were read from a single sample in a study of cytomegalovirus exposure and HLA in healthy donors. The method was immunoSEQ multiplex PCR; TCRdb's version includes in-frame clones alone and lacks a portion of them. The sample lists approximately 180,000 clones, over 70% seen once, with about 2.2% in the top ten. The source material was PBMCs. These receptors were collected from a woman aged 25 to 39 in good health and CMV-seronegative. CDR3s leave out the opening cysteine and the closing phenylalanine or tryptophan. The D gene is left open where the match is weak.

cdr3_aa | d_call | v_call
ASSLTDGNTIY | . | TRBV28
ASIATGSGANGLT | . | TRBV7-2
ASSADGTEFSYEQY | TRBD1 | TRBV6-1
ASSFQADTQY | . | TRBV7-6
ASSPRGQNPNYGYT | . | TRBV27
ASSIGAGGQETQY | TRBD2 | TRBV19
ASSQDFTSGAYEQY | TRBD2 | TRBV4-1
ASKTPAGEANYGYT | . | TRBV2
ASSPGTDPFYGYT | TRBD1 | TRBV18
ASSFNGGRDTDTQY | . | TRBV7-3
ASSQGSGYNEQF | . | TRBV4-3
ASSRGGPWEMNTEAF | TRBD1 | TRBV18
AWRVGSSGANGLT | . | TRBV30
SAPLDTQY | . | TRBV20-1
ASSEVLAGVGTQY | TRBD2 | TRBV6-1
ASSLTSETYEQY | TRBD2 | TRBV7-2
ASSQGGRRRFNEQF | . | TRBV4-3
ATSRTDRVDEQF | TRBD1 | TRBV15
ASSQAPGAYEQY | . | TRBV4-3
ASSRDRQGLDEQF | . | TRBV7-3
ASSKGEEIGTSGSYEQY | . | TRBV21-1
SVGARGNSNYGYT | . | TRBV29-1
ASSEAAASGRGYEQY | TRBD2 | TRBV2
ASSRQSDDTDTQY | . | TRBV19
AWSEGASGELF | . | TRBV30
ASSSGEGGQPQH | . | TRBV28
ASSYSLREETQY | . | TRBV6-5
SAELNNEQF | . | TRBV29-1
ASSDSPGESGELF | . | TRBV6-4
ASSLFGTGGTQNEKLF | TRBD1 | TRBV28
ASNLRESVREQY | . | TRBV25-1
ASKYNRGRGNTEAF | TRBD1 | TRBV28
ASSQELSGSGTDTQY | . | TRBV4-3
ASSLSPEIEAF | . | TRBV7-8
SVEWLRGRNSQY | . | TRBV29-1
ASCDSRQPQH | . | TRBV10-2
ASSLAGQGAYEQY | TRBD1 | TRBV7-6
SSSLRVGTEAF | . | TRBV7-9
ASSRLAGGYQETQY | TRBD2 | TRBV4-1
ASSLGTGYNQPQH | TRBD1 | TRBV28
ASSVAREDTIY | . | TRBV6-6
ASSPRLYNEQF | . | TRBV6-5
ASRPRGTGDNQPQH | TRBD1 | TRBV19
ASSQVDRANEQF | TRBD1 | TRBV4-2
ASSQVSQRRLSYNEQF | . | TRBV4-2
ATSRGTAYNEQF | . | TRBV15
ASSRQGQGEGSPLH | TRBD1 | TRBV5-4
ASSQDRVSTSGELF | . | TRBV4-3
ASSSQGQSYT | . | TRBV2
ASSIAGGNTEAF | TRBD1 | TRBV19
ASSEVGTGQANYGYT | TRBD1 | TRBV2
SVEDRGGRETQY | TRBD2 | TRBV29-1
ASSLEAGPQQPQH | . | TRBV7-8
AWSSSSYNEQF | . | TRBV30
ASSETGSSYNEQF | . | TRBV25-1
ASSLTTGEGTDTQY | TRBD1 | TRBV7-6
ASSYNSAGPQETQY | . | TRBV6-6
ASSHSGLLIHEQY | . | TRBV5-6
ASSLRGAGTADQETQY | TRBD1 | TRBV27